This passage covers 10 T cell receptor beta chains from one sample sequenced in a study of blood T cell repertoires in COVID-19. The repertoire was sequenced with immunoSEQ multiplex PCR; TCRdb's copy has only in-frame clones and lacks some. This sample has some 300,000 clones, with 85% to 90% found just once. Input material: peripheral blood. The receptor set was obtained from a woman between 45 and 60 years old with COVID-19, enrolled during active disease.

This clone was counted between two and nine times. V usage is TRBV6-6 and J usage is TRBJ1-2, with D possibly being TRBD1 (6 bases). The germline V gene has CDR1 MNHNY and CDR2 SVGAGI (reference sequence). V lost 6 bases, J lost 0 bases, and 14 bases lay in between. The CDR3 runs to 15 residues. The chain's CDR3 is CASSTDRRANYGYTF. The DNA for the CDR3 is TGTGCCAGCAGCACGGACAGACGAGCTAACTATGGCTACACCTTC.

This chain links TRBV6-5 with TRBJ2-7; perhaps TRBD1 as D (5 bases). CDR1 MNHEY and CDR2 SVGAGI come from the germline V gene. The CDR3 loop spans 11 amino acids. Trimming left V 5 bases short and J 6 bases short, with 8 bases between. CDR3: CASSTQGEQYF. CDR3 nucleotides: TGTGCCAGCAGTACCCAGGGCGAGCAGTACTTC.

This sequence joins TRBV5-6 and TRBJ2-2; possibly TRBD2 for D (6 bases). CDR3 length: 13 amino acids. Germline CDR1 is SGHDT and CDR2 is YYEEEE. V was shortened by 3 bases and J by 6 bases, with 9 bases between the two germline ends. The DNA for the CDR3 is TGTGCCAGCAGCTGGTGGGGGGCCGGGGAGCTGTTTTTT. Its translation: CASSWWGAGELFF.

The CDR3 loop reads CASSPDPQREGEQYF. The CDR3 coding sequence is TGTGCCAGCAGCCCGGACCCCCAGAGGGAGGGCGAGCAGTACTTC. The gene calls are TRBV7-3 and TRBJ2-7, with 7 bases aligning to TRBD2. This CDR3 comprises 15 residues. V shed 5 bases, J shed 6 bases, and the junction held 13 bases outside the gene matches. Looked up from germline, CDR1 is SGHTA and CDR2 is FQGTGA.

The gene calls are TRBV3-1 (or the pseudogene TRBV3-2) and TRBJ2-1; 10 bases align to TRBD2. Germline V gene data show CDR1 as LGHDT and CDR2 as YNNKEL (reference sequence). The CDR3 has 15 amino acids. Unmatched junction bases numbered 3, after V lost 2 bases and J lost 5 bases. The CDR3 protein is CASSQRTSGNNEQFF. CDR3 sequence (DNA): TGTGCCAGCAGCCAACGGACTAGCGGAAACAATGAGCAGTTCTTC.

A word on this clone: Other DNA sequences from this sample encode an identical CDR3 as well. CDR3 DNA: TGTGCCAGCAGTTTAACGGTCTACGAGCAGTACTTC. Amino acid sequence: CASSLTVYEQYF. The V call is TRBV12-3 or TRBV12-4, the J call TRBJ2-7; D is uncertain. V lost 2 bases, J lost 3 bases, and 5 bases lay in between. The CDR3 is 12 residues long.

This sequence joins TRBV19 and TRBJ2-5; 11 nucleotides agree with TRBD2. The junction had 5 bases not matched to a gene; V was cut back by 1 base and J by 4 bases. The germline gives CDR1 LNHDA, CDR2 SQIVND (reference sequence). The CDR3 is made up of 16 amino acids. CDR3 nucleotide sequence: TGTGCCAGTAGTATAGCCGGGACTAGCGGAACAGAGACCCAGTACTTC. Amino acid sequence: CASSIAGTSGTETQYF.

The rearrangement joins TRBV4-1 to TRBJ2-7; 7 bases fit TRBD1. The CDR3 runs 17 residues. V lost 1 base to trimming and J lost 5 bases; unmatched junction nucleotides: 14. In germline, CDR1 is MGHRA, CDR2 YSYEKL. CDR3: CASSQGVPGQSDDEQYF. In DNA, the CDR3 is TGCGCCAGCAGCCAAGGGGTCCCGGGACAGTCGGATGACGAGCAGTACTTC.

DNA of the CDR3: TGTGCCAGCAGCTTGGTAGGGGCCCCCTCCAATGAGCAGTTCTTC. It specifies CASSLVGAPSNEQFF. V gene TRBV5-6 combines with J gene TRBJ2-1; maybe TRBD1 (5 bases). The CDR3 length is 15 residues. V shed 0 bases and J shed 6 bases, with 13 bases lying between them. Germline V gene data show CDR1 as SGHDT and CDR2 as YYEEEE.

A remark on this clone: One end of the junction fails to match germline, which may point to a read error. The gene calls are TRBV5-6 and TRBJ2-4, with 13 bases identical to TRBD2. This CDR3 has 13 residues. Germline V gives CDR1 SGHDT, CDR2 YYEEEE. The CDR3 DNA reads TGTGCCAGCAGCCAGGCGACTAGCGGGAGGAGGTCCTTC. This translates into CASSQATSGRRSF.